This TCR beta chain came from a study of cytomegalovirus exposure and HLA in healthy donors (TCRdb year 2017). Concerning the study at large: According to a later analysis, one platform produced both the approximately 110 validation repertoires and the roughly 650 repertoires of the first cohort. The aim of the study was to test whether cataloging public T cell receptors could identify signatures of past pathogen exposure. In addition to the first cohort of 666 subjects, a separate validation cohort of 120 different subjects was used. To predict cytomegalovirus infection status, the study brought together high-throughput TCR immunosequencing, statistical association of individual TCRs with disease status, and machine learning.

The junction carries 16 bases between V and J, which are trimmed by 6 bases and 4 bases respectively. The CDR3 sequence holds 14 residues, the cysteine and phenylalanine included. Only the CDR3 DNA stays, 42 bases, in frame from base 1. Via the germline V gene, CDR1 is MNHEY and CDR2 SVGAGI. The library was built by means of the immunoSEQ multiplex PCR assay. As for the authors' bioinformatics: A statistical classification framework was built for diagnosing cytomegalovirus status from the catalog of TCR beta chain sequences. The clones in this table, taken by TCRdb from immuneACCESS, are in-frame only. Not every clone is retained; where verified, under half of the shortfall comes from an unresolved V gene, and the cause of the rest is unknown. D and trimming were read from the DNA, whereas the V and J calls and clone size are those reported in that table. The sample records around 180,000 clones, 86% of which are singletons. Clones ranked in the top ten supply around 1.6% of the sample.

General study outcomes and caveats: In both the original and validation cohorts, the classifier was reported to diagnose cytomegalovirus status with high specificity and sensitivity. The authors suggested that the approach could potentially be extended to other disease states and immunological phenotypes. The study listed 150 to 200 TCR beta chains as associated with cytomegalovirus. A later analysis lacked HLA typing for the validation cohort, so it scored co-occurrence in that cohort across all 120 repertoires. In vitro tests confirmed that a few of the cytomegalovirus-associated TCR beta chains recognize cytomegalovirus antigens. Across donors, most TCR sequences were observed very rarely, whereas some public TCRs were present in many individuals. In a later analysis, TCRs clustered in the first cohort were found to also tend to co-occur in the 120 or so validation repertoires, with over 90% of cluster scores above 0.

The donors belonged to the validation cohort of around 120 subjects, which was separate from the approximately 700-subject first cohort. This clone was seen once. Its antigen is currently not known. No per-base quality is available; no much larger clone lies one base away. The sequence links TRBV6-5 to TRBJ2-7, with a weak D call of TRBD1 (5 bases match). The receptor comes from a woman aged 18-30 years in good health and CMV-seronegative. Sequencing was performed on PBMCs. The DNA sequence is given as TGTGCCAGCAGCCGCGATCCAGGGAAGTACGAGCAGTACTTC. It encodes CASSRDPGKYEQYF.